This is a list of T cell receptor beta chains from one sample in a study of CD8 T cells in ankylosing spondylitis. TCRdb processed the 5' RACE reads anew with MiXCR; each CDR3 protein has one entry. Of hundreds of thousands of distinct CDR3 sequences listed, approximately 12% are singletons. The sequencing input was blood, either unsorted or a sorted T cell fraction (not recorded which). These receptors all come from a male donor with ankylosing spondylitis. Each CDR3 is given with its conserved first and last residue. The order of the fields is J gene, V gene, D gene, CDR3 length, clone size, CDR3 DNA, CDR3 protein. D genes are given only for firm matches. The size entry is marked missing in some rows and otherwise reads once, few, many or a size class.

TRBJ2-3 TRBV30 . 12 . TGTGCCTGGTCATACGGCCCAGATACGCAGTATTTT CAWSYGPDTQYF
TRBJ2-7 TRBV7-2 . 14 many TGTGCCAGCAGCTTAGAGGGATCCACCTACGAGCAGTACTTC CASSLEGSTYEQYF
TRBJ2-7 TRBV7-9 . 11 . TGTGCCAGCGGGTTGGTGGCCGAGCAGTACTTC CASGLVAEQYF
TRBJ2-1 TRBV15 . 13 . TGTGCCACCAGCAGAGATTCGAACGAAAAGCCGTTCTTC CATSRDSNEKPFF
TRBJ2-1 TRBV29-1 TRBD2 14 many TGCAGCGTTGAACCGCTAGCGGGAGCAAGGGAGCAGTTCTTC CSVEPLAGAREQFF
TRBJ1-1 TRBV30 TRBD1 13 . TGTGCCTGGAGTATCACGACAGGGATTGAAGCTTTCTTT CAWSITTGIEAFF
TRBJ2-5 TRBV27 . 12 once TGTGCCAGCAGCCGATGGATGGAGACCCAGTACTTC CASSRWMETQYF
TRBJ2-5 TRBV12-3/TRBV12-4 TRBD2 18 many TGTGCCAGCAGTAAAGGACTAGCGGGAAACCCTGCCCAAGAGACCCAGTACTTC CASSKGLAGNPAQETQYF
TRBJ1-1 TRBV7-2 . 13 many TGTGCCAGCAGCGTCACAACGAACACTGAAGCTTTCTTT CASSVTTNTEAFF
TRBJ2-1 TRBV12-3/TRBV12-4 TRBD2 15 . TGTGCCAGCAGTTCGGGGGGGACACCCTACAATGAGCAGTTCTTC CASSSGGTPYNEQFF
TRBJ2-3 TRBV10-3 TRBD2 12 few TGTGCCATCAGGACTAGCGGGGATACGCAGTATTTT CAIRTSGDTQYF
TRBJ1-4 TRBV12-3/TRBV12-4 TRBD1 15 few TGTGCCAGCAGTTCTGGACAGGGGAGGGATGAAAAACTGTTTTTT CASSSGQGRDEKLFF
TRBJ1-2 TRBV6-1 . 13 many TGTGCCAGCATCGCTAGACGATCCAGTGGCTACACCTTC CASIARRSSGYTF
TRBJ1-2 TRBV5-1 TRBD1 14 many TGCGCCAGCAGTCCAGGGGGGGCCGACTATGGCTACACCTTC CASSPGGADYGYTF
TRBJ2-7 TRBV7-2 . 14 many TGTGCCAGCAGCCGTGACCCGAGCTCCTACGAGCAGTACTTC CASSRDPSSYEQYF
TRBJ2-5 TRBV28 TRBD1 15 . TGTGCCAGCAGTTTTCCCGGACAGGGACAAGAGACCCAGTACTTC CASSFPGQGQETQYF
TRBJ2-5 TRBV20-1 TRBD1 13 many TGCAGTGCACCGGACAGGGATCAAGAGACCCAGTACTTC CSAPDRDQETQYF
TRBJ1-5 TRBV5-1 . 14 few TGCGCCAGCAGCTTGGGGCCCTCTGATCAGCCCCAGCATTTT CASSLGPSDQPQHF
TRBJ2-5 TRBV29-1 . 12 many TGCAGCGTTGGTCCCGGGTCGGGGACCCAGTACTTC CSVGPGSGTQYF
TRBJ2-3 TRBV7-2 TRBD2 16 few TGTGCCAGCAGATACACACCGACTAGCGGCACAGATACGCAGTATTTT CASRYTPTSGTDTQYF
TRBJ1-5 TRBV5-6 TRBD1 15 . TGTGCCAGCAGCACCACCGGGACAGGGGATCAGCCCCAGCATTTT CASSTTGTGDQPQHF
TRBJ1-1 TRBV7-9 . 14 few TGTGCCAGCAGCCCAAGGCGATGGGACACTGAAGCTTTCTTT CASSPRRWDTEAFF
TRBJ1-3 TRBV10-3 . 14 . TGTGCCATCAGTGAAGGACAGATAGGAAACACCATATATTTT CAISEGQIGNTIYF
TRBJ1-2 TRBV7-9 . 14 . TGTGCCAGCAGCCACAACAGGGCCGTCTATGGCTACACCTTC CASSHNRAVYGYTF
TRBJ1-4 TRBV20-1 TRBD1 16 . TGCAGTGCTAACCTCCCCTTCGTGGACAGGGCTGAAAAACTGTTTTTT CSANLPFVDRAEKLFF
TRBJ2-3 TRBV27 TRBD1 17 . TGTGCCAGCAGTCGCACATCCGGGACAGGGTACACAGATACGCAGTATTTT CASSRTSGTGYTDTQYF
TRBJ2-5 TRBV18 . 15 few TGTGCCAGCTCACCACCCGACAGGAGACAAGAGACCCAGTACTTC CASSPPDRRQETQYF
TRBJ2-1 TRBV6-4 TRBD1 16 few TGTGCCAGCAGTGAGTTTTTTACAGGGGACTACAATGAGCAGTTCTTC CASSEFFTGDYNEQFF
TRBJ2-1 TRBV6-2/TRBV6-3 TRBD2 16 . TGTGCCAGCAAAGAACTCCGGGGACTAGCGATAGGTGAGCAGTTCTTC CASKELRGLAIGEQFF
TRBJ2-5 TRBV7-9 . 15 once TGTGCCAGCAGCTTACGTTGGGGTTTGGAAGAGACCCAGTACTTC CASSLRWGLEETQYF
TRBJ2-2 TRBV20-1 TRBD2 17 few TGCAGTGCTAGAGATGGGATTAGCGGGGGGGCCACTGGGGAGCTGTTTTTT CSARDGISGGATGELFF
TRBJ2-1 TRBV29-1 TRBD2 14 many TGCAGCGTGACAGGACTAGCGGGAAGTAATGAGCAGTTCTTC CSVTGLAGSNEQFF
TRBJ2-1 TRBV5-1 . 17 many TGCGCCAGCCTCCAGGCCCCCACTGCCGTCTCCTACAATGAGCAGTTCTTC CASLQAPTAVSYNEQFF
TRBJ2-5 TRBV5-1 . 14 many TGCGCCAGCAGCGAGATTAATGAAATGGAGACCCAGTACTTC CASSEINEMETQYF
TRBJ2-7 TRBV18 . 15 few TGTGCCAGCTCACCACCGTTTCTTATAACAGGATCTTTCCACTTC CASSPPFLITGSFHF
TRBJ1-6 TRBV7-9 TRBD1 14 few TGTGCCAGCAGCTTATCAGGGGGCGGTTCACCCCTCCACTTT CASSLSGGGSPLHF
TRBJ1-1 TRBV5-1 TRBD1 15 once TGCGCCAGCAGCTTGGTCCAGGGGGAGAACACTGAAGCTTTCTTT CASSLVQGENTEAFF
TRBJ1-1 TRBV6-5 . 12 many TGTGCCAGCAGTTCGATTGACACTGAAGCTTTCTTT CASSSIDTEAFF
TRBJ1-1 TRBV5-6 . 15 many TGTGCCAGCGGATTCGACCCGACAAGCAACACTGAAGCTTTCTTT CASGFDPTSNTEAFF
TRBJ2-7 TRBV20-1 . 16 few TGCAGTGCTAGAGATCCTACGGGACAAATAATCTACGAGCAGTACTTC CSARDPTGQIIYEQYF
TRBJ2-5 TRBV29-1 . 12 few TGCAGCGTTGATCAGGGAGGCGAGACCCAGTACTTC CSVDQGGETQYF
TRBJ2-7 TRBV27 TRBD1 15 many TGTGCCAGCAGTTCCCAGGACAGGGTCGTCAACGAGCAGTACTTC CASSSQDRVVNEQYF
TRBJ2-5 TRBV5-1 . 13 . TGCGCCAGCAGCTTGGATCCCGAGGGGACCCAGTACTTC CASSLDPEGTQYF
TRBJ2-5 TRBV7-2 . 14 . TGTGCCAGCAGCCTTATGGGGCAGTCAGAGACCCAGTACTTC CASSLMGQSETQYF
TRBJ2-3 TRBV12-3/TRBV12-4 . 15 . TGTGCCAGCAGCGGACTCTACCCGTCCCCGGATACGCAGTATTTT CASSGLYPSPDTQYF
TRBJ2-5 TRBV6-6 . 12 many TGTGCCAGCAGTTACTCGGGGGAGACCCAGTACTTC CASSYSGETQYF
TRBJ2-2 TRBV9 . 12 many TGTGCCAGCAGCGTAGCGCCGGGAAGGGTGTTTTTT CASSVAPGRVFF
TRBJ2-7 TRBV20-1 TRBD2 18 few TGCAGTGCTAATTCTTTAGCGCTGTTAGCGGGAGGGACCTACGAGCAGTACTTC CSANSLALLAGGTYEQYF
TRBJ1-4 TRBV29-1 . 12 many TGCAGCGTGGCAGAGGGTAATGAAAAACTGTTTTTT CSVAEGNEKLFF
TRBJ1-2 TRBV10-3 . 13 few TGTGCCATCAGTGAAGTCAGCGCGAACGGCTACACCTTC CAISEVSANGYTF
TRBJ2-1 TRBV4-2 . 17 . TGTGCCAGCAGCCAAGATAGGTTCCGAAGCTCCTACAATGAGCAGTTCTTC CASSQDRFRSSYNEQFF
TRBJ2-2 TRBV29-1 TRBD2 15 few TGCAGCGCATGGACTAGCGGGACGGGCACCGGGGAGCTGTTTTTT CSAWTSGTGTGELFF
TRBJ2-1 TRBV4-2 TRBD2 21 many TGTGCCAGCAGCCAGCCAAGTCCGGGACTAGCGGGAGCGAGCTCCTACAATGAGCAGTTCTTC CASSQPSPGLAGASSYNEQFF
TRBJ2-5 TRBV29-1 . 15 many TGCAGCGTTGGTACCGGGACAAGGCTTGCGGGGACCCAGTACTTC CSVGTGTRLAGTQYF
TRBJ2-2 TRBV7-2 . 16 . TGTGCCAGCAGCTTAGTGCAGCCTAGCTCTTCCGGGGAGCTGTTTTTT CASSLVQPSSSGELFF